These 20 T cell receptor beta chains were sequenced from one sample in a study of CD8+CD57+ T cells in acquired aplastic anemia. Researchers used genomic DNA as the template to profile TCR beta VDJ and CDR3. TCRdb fed the reads into MiXCR, producing one record per CDR3 protein. The sample consists of 180,000 or so distinct CDR3 sequences, 45% to 50% of them appearing once. Sequenced: sorted CD4+, CD8+, or CD8+CD57+ T cells (not recorded which) from PBMCs. These TCRs come from a human donor in good health.

This clonotype was counted a single time. This chain connects TRBV10-3 to TRBJ2-7, with 12 positions matching TRBD2. The CDR3 runs to 16 residues. The trim removed 4 bases at V and 4 bases at J, leaving 8 bases unmatched. In germline, CDR1 is ENHRY, CDR2 SYGVKD. The CDR3 nucleotides read TGTGCCATCAGTGGACGGGAGACTAGCGGGGGATACGAGCAGTACTTC. It encodes CAISGRETSGGYEQYF.

Many counts were recorded for this clonotype. This chain joins TRBV7-6 and TRBJ2-5; D is undetermined. The CDR3 contains 14 residues. V was clipped by 5 bases and J by 1 base, with 11 bases between them. Germline values: CDR1 SGHVS, CDR2 FNYEAQ. In DNA, the CDR3 is TGTGCCAGCAGCCCCGTGGAAACCCAAGAGACCCAGTACTTC. Its translation is CASSPVETQETQYF.

This clonotype was seen ten or more times. The CDR3 region is CASRFVGQDYGYTF. The DNA of the CDR3 is TGTGCCAGCAGGTTCGTGGGACAGGACTATGGCTACACCTTC. The V call is TRBV5-4, the J call TRBJ1-2; TRBD1 agrees at 8 bases. V dropped 5 bases and J dropped 3; count of bases not matched to a gene: 6. Germline loops: CDR1 SGHNT, CDR2 YYREEE (reference sequence). CDR3 length: 14 residues. The full variable domain, completed using reference TRBV5-4 and TRBJ1-2, is ETGVTQSPTHLIKTRGQQVTLRCSSQSGHNTVSWYQQALGQGPQFIFQYYREEENGRGNFPPRFSGLQFPNYSSELNVNALELDDSALYLCASRFVGQDYGYTFGSGTRLTVV.

The chain is built from TRBV7-9 and TRBJ2-7; possibly TRBD2 for D (7 bases). V was pared by 5 bases and J by 5 bases, with 13 bases between. The CDR3 sequence is 13 residues long. CDR1 is SEHNR, CDR2 FQNEAQ, per germline (reference sequence). The CDR3 loop is CASSATGGNEQYF. CDR3 nucleotides: TGTGCCAGCAGCGCTACGGGGGGCAACGAGCAGTACTTC.

Concerning this clonotype itself: A much bigger clone sits one base away, suggesting this may be a read error. The chain is built from TRBV6-1 and TRBJ1-2, with D perhaps TRBD1 (6 bases). CDR3 size: 16 residues. Germline-derived CDR1 and CDR2 are MNHNS and SASEGT. CDR3 in amino acids: CASSATFTGANYGYIF. As DNA, the CDR3 is TGTGCCAGCAGTGCCACTTTCACGGGGGCCAACTATGGCTACATCTTC.

This clonotype was counted a few times. The chain combines TRBV29-1 with TRBJ2-2; tentatively, D is TRBD2 (6 bases). This CDR3 region has 13 residues. With 7 bases removed from V and 3 bases from J, the gap between germline ends came to 12 bases. Germline V lookup: CDR1 SQVTM, CDR2 ANQGSEA. DNA of the CDR3: TGCAGCGGGGTGGGGAGGCACACCGGGGAGCTGTTTTTT. Its protein is CSGVGRHTGELFF.

A word on this clonotype: This clone may be a read error of a much larger clone one base away. The chain couples TRBV6-5 to TRBJ2-3, with no clear D. The CDR3 loop spans 17 amino acids. Germline assignment: CDR1 MNHEY and CDR2 SVGAGI. V gave up 8 bases and J gave up 2 bases, with 23 bases separating them. The CDR3 here is CASRWGLGGTNTDTQYF. CDR3 bases: TGTGCCAGCCGGTGGGGTCTGGGCGGAACTAACACAGATACGCAGTATTTT.

This clonotype occurred a few times. The chain links TRBV19 to TRBJ2-7, with D maybe TRBD1 (7 bases). Germline lookup yields CDR1 LNHDA and CDR2 SQIVND (reference sequence). This CDR3 contains 13 residues. The ends were cut back, 6 bases at V and 3 bases at J, with 12 bases in the middle. The CDR3 loop reads CASSQGGYYEQYF. In DNA form, the CDR3 reads TGTGCCAGTAGCCAGGGGGGTTACTACGAGCAGTACTTC.

This sequence joins TRBV20-1 and TRBJ1-1, with D unclear. There are 15 residues in the CDR3. V lost 5 bases and J 0 bases, leaving 16 bases between the germline ends. Germline CDR1 reads DFQATT; CDR2 reads SNEGSKA (reference sequence). CDR3 coding DNA: TGCAGTGCTCGCGAGGGCGGGGAGATGAACACTGAAGCTTTCTTT. Its protein is CSAREGGEMNTEAFF.

The V gene is TRBV20-1, the J gene TRBJ1-2; 12 bases are a match to TRBD1. The CDR3 totals 14 residues. CDR1 DFQATT and CDR2 SNEGSKA come from the germline V gene (reference sequence). The V segment lost 7 bases and the J segment 6 bases; nucleotides outside the gene matches: 9. The CDR3 reads CSVILGTGGDGYTF. The CDR3 DNA reads TGCAGTGTGATCTTGGGGACAGGGGGCGATGGCTACACCTTC.

This clonotype was counted many times. The chain recombines TRBV5-1 with TRBJ1-4; D perhaps matches TRBD1 (6 bases). This CDR3 contains 15 residues. Trimming removed 4 bases from V and 5 bases from J, with 15 bases in between. In germline, CDR1 is SGHRS, CDR2 YFSETQ. The CDR3 coding sequence is TGCGCCAGCAGCCCAGCGAGGGGGTCGAATGAAAAACTGTTTTTT. It specifies CASSPARGSNEKLFF. The full variable domain, rest sourced from reference TRBV5-1 and TRBJ1-4, is KAGVTQTPRYLIKTRGQQVTLSCSPISGHRSVSWYQQTPGQGLQFLFEYFSETQRNKGNFPGRFSGRQFSNSRSEMNVSTLELGDSALYLCASSPARGSNEKLFFGSGTQLSVL.

This clonotype was counted many times. The chain joins TRBV28 to TRBJ2-7; D is possibly TRBD1 (5 bases). Trimming shortened V by 5 bases and J by 12 bases, and 14 bases separated the two germline ends. The CDR3 has 11 amino acids. Germline V gene data show CDR1 as MDHEN and CDR2 as SYDVKM. CDR3 region: CASSAQGRWYF. As DNA, the CDR3 is TGTGCCAGCAGTGCCCAGGGTAGGTGGTACTTC. The variable domain in full, completed from reference TRBV28 and TRBJ2-7, reads DVKVTQSSRYLVKRTGEKVFLECVQDMDHENMFWYRQDPGLGLRLIYFSYDVKMKEKGDIPEGYSVSREKKERFSLILESASTNQTSMYLCASSAQGRWYFGPGTRLTVT.

The chain employs TRBV19 and TRBJ1-4; D ambiguous. The CDR3 loop spans 14 amino acids. Trimming removed 7 bases at V and 8 bases at J, with 17 bases between. CDR1 and CDR2 (germline): LNHDA, SQIVND (reference sequence). CDR3 DNA sequence: TGTGCCAGTACCGAATCCGGGTCTCACGAAAAACTGTTTTTT. Its translation: CASTESGSHEKLFF.

This clonotype was detected only a few times. CDR3 protein: CATSRESSSQDKKQFF. The DNA for the CDR3 is TGTGCCACCAGCAGAGAGAGTAGCAGCCAAGATAAGAAGCAGTTCTTC. The chain joins TRBV15 to TRBJ2-1; no firm D call. The length of the CDR3 is 16 residues. Germline V lookup: CDR1 LNHNV, CDR2 YYDKDF (reference sequence). The V and J ends lost 0 bases and 11 bases respectively, with 20 bases between them.

The table lists this clonotype with many counts. This sequence joins TRBV20-1 and TRBJ2-3; D might be TRBD2 (6 bases). The CDR3 contains 12 residues. Trimming took 6 bases from V and 8 from J, leaving 15 bases between them. Germline lookup yields CDR1 DFQATT and CDR2 SNEGSKA (reference sequence). The CDR3: CSAPASVGTQYF. The DNA for the CDR3 is TGCAGTGCCCCGGCTAGCGTAGGTACGCAGTATTTT.

This chain connects TRBV24-1 to TRBJ1-1; D gene unclear. V dropped 1 base and J dropped 11 bases, with 13 bases sitting between them. The CDR3 extends over 13 amino acids. Germline CDR1 reads KGHDR; CDR2 reads SFDVKD. In nucleotides, the CDR3 is TGTGCCACCAGTGATTTACTAAGCCCGCGGGCTTTCTTT. The encoded protein is CATSDLLSPRAFF.

This clonotype showed up just a few times. The rearrangement uses TRBV19 and TRBJ2-1; D gene unclear. The ends were cut back, 5 bases at V and 2 bases at J, with 13 bases in the middle. CDR3 size: 15 residues. The germline CDR1 and CDR2 sequences are LNHDA and SQIVND (reference sequence). The CDR3 region is CASSARVAPYNEQFF. Written as DNA, the CDR3 is TGTGCCAGTAGTGCCCGGGTGGCTCCCTACAATGAGCAGTTCTTC. Based on the CDR3 plus reference TRBV19 and TRBJ2-1, the full variable domain is DGGITQSPKYLFRKEGQNVTLSCEQNLNHDAMYWYRQDPGQGLRLIYYSQIVNDFQKGDIAEGYSVSREKKESFPLTVTSAQKNPTAFYLCASSARVAPYNEQFFGPGTRLTVL.

This clonotype was counted at least ten times. The genes are TRBV19 and TRBJ2-7; D is undetermined. The CDR3 loop spans 18 amino acids. The V and J ends lost 6 bases and 0 bases respectively, with 24 bases between them. Germline loops: CDR1 LNHDA, CDR2 SQIVND (reference sequence). This CDR3 reads CASSPGAVRTASSYEQYF. In DNA, the CDR3 is TGTGCCAGTAGCCCAGGCGCGGTACGGACGGCGAGCTCCTACGAGCAGTACTTC.

This clonotype was observed once. One end of the junction fails to match germline, which may point to a read error. The chain uses TRBV5-1 and TRBJ2-3; D uncertain. The CDR3 has 16 amino acids. Germline V lookup: CDR1 SGHRS, CDR2 YFSETQ. CDR3 bases: TGCGCCAGCAGATTGGGTGCGGCTCTCAGCACAGATACGCAGTATTTT. Its protein product is CASRLGAALSTDTQYF.

The chain recombines TRBV7-2 with TRBJ2-7, with D possibly matching TRBD1 (5 bases). Trimming stripped 2 bases from V and 5 bases from J, with 22 bases between. In germline, CDR1 is SGHTA, CDR2 FQGNSA. CDR3 length: 17 residues. The CDR3 coding sequence is TGTGCCAGCAGCTTATCGGTCCGCAGGGAAAATTACCACGAGCAGTACTTC. Amino acid sequence: CASSLSVRRENYHEQYF. The full variable domain, its missing parts supplied by reference TRBV7-2 and TRBJ2-7, is GAGVSQSPSNKVTEKGKDVELRCDPISGHTALYWYRQSLGQGLEFLIYFQGNSAPDKSGLPSDRFSAERTGGSVSTLTIQRTQQEDSAVYLCASSLSVRRENYHEQYFGPGTRLTVT.